The rows below give T cell receptor beta chains drawn from one sample of a study of OX40 agonist ivuxolimab in advanced cancers. Repertoires were generated with immunoSEQ multiplex PCR, while TCRdb's copy carries only in-frame clones and drops some. Of around 74,000 clones listed, roughly 80% are singletons. Sequencing used CD4+ or CD8+ T cells sorted from blood, obtained in a trial of the OX40 agonist ivuxolimab. These receptor sequences come from an adult with an advanced solid tumor such as melanoma, head and neck, liver or kidney cancer. Each CDR3 is given with its conserved first and last residue. The D gene is left open where the match is weak. Expanded clones are given a class, and other clones once, few, many or no size at all.

TGTGCCAGCAGCTTAGCCTGGACCACAGGAAACACCATATATTTT,CASSLAWTTGNTIYF,TRBJ1-3,.,TRBV7-2,.
TGTGCCAGCCGGACAGGCTTGGGAGGCTACACCTTC,CASRTGLGGYTF,TRBJ1-2,once,TRBV28,TRBD1
TGTGCCACCGGCAGCAATCAGGGGGCGACTGGGGCCAACGTCCTGACTTTC,CATGSNQGATGANVLTF,TRBJ2-6,.,TRBV10-3,TRBD1
TGCGCCAGCAGCTCGTTGACAGGGGGCGAAGGTCGCACTGAAGCTTTCTTT,CASSSLTGGEGRTEAFF,TRBJ1-1,.,TRBV5-1,TRBD1
TGCGCCAGCACCGGACAGGCTTTGAACGAGCAGTACTTC,CASTGQALNEQYF,TRBJ2-7,.,TRBV5-1,TRBD1
TGTGCCAGCTCACCCGACAGAGACGAGCAGTACTTC,CASSPDRDEQYF,TRBJ2-7,.,TRBV18,.
TGTGCCAGCAGCCCGAGGCCGGACACCCCTCACGAGCAGTACTTC,CASSPRPDTPHEQYF,TRBJ2-7,.,TRBV5-5,.
TGTGCCTGGAGTTCAAGGACTAGCGGGGATAGCTCCTACAATGAGCAGTTCTTC,CAWSSRTSGDSSYNEQFF,TRBJ2-1,.,TRBV30,TRBD2
TGTGCCAGTAGTCTAAGGGACAGGGGAGGATACAATGAGCAGTTCTTC,CASSLRDRGGYNEQFF,TRBJ2-1,.,TRBV19,TRBD1
TGTGCCATCGGGGGGAGGACAGAGATTAACTATGGCTACACCTTC,CAIGGRTEINYGYTF,TRBJ1-2,.,TRBV10-3,.
TGTGCCTGGACGGGGGCCTTTGGCTACACCTTC,CAWTGAFGYTF,TRBJ1-2,.,TRBV30,.
TGTGCCAGCAGTGAATATTTTAGGGAGCTGTTTTTT,CASSEYFRELFF,TRBJ2-2,.,TRBV6-1,.
TGTGCCACTAAAAGACAGGTAGCCTACGAGCAGTACTTC,CATKRQVAYEQYF,TRBJ2-7,.,TRBV13,.
TGTGCCAGCAGCTTTGACAGGGGACAGGGGGCTGCCGAGCAGTACTTC,CASSFDRGQGAAEQYF,TRBJ2-7,few,TRBV5-4,TRBD1
TGCGCCAGCAGCTTGGCCCAGGTTGCGGGGTCACCCCTCCACTTT,CASSLAQVAGSPLHF,TRBJ1-6,few,TRBV5-1,.
TGTGCCAGCAGCTTAAGCAGGGGAGAGACCCAGTACTTC,CASSLSRGETQYF,TRBJ2-5,.,TRBV5-4,.
TGTGCTAGCAGCTTAGGTGGGACAGATACGCAGTATTTT,CASSLGGTDTQYF,TRBJ2-3,.,TRBV7-7,.
TGTGCCAGCAGCGCCGGGTTCTCCTCCTACGAGCAGTACTTC,CASSAGFSSYEQYF,TRBJ2-7,once,TRBV11-3,.
TGTGCCAGTAGTATAGTATGGGAGGAGACCCAGTACTTC,CASSIVWEETQYF,TRBJ2-5,.,TRBV19,.
TGTGCCAGCTCACAAGAGACAGGGTCAGATCAGCCCCAGCATTTT,CASSQETGSDQPQHF,TRBJ1-5,few,TRBV18,TRBD1